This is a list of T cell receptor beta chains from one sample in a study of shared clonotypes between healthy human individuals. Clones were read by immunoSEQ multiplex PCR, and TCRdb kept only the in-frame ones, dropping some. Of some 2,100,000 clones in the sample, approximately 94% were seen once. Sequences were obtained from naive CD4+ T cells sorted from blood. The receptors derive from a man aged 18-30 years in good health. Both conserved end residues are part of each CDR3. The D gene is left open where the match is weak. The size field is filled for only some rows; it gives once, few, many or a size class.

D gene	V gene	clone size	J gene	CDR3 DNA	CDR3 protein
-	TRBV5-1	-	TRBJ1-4	TGCGCCAGCAGCGCAGGGCGAAATAATGAAAAACTGTTTTTT	CASSAGRNNEKLFF
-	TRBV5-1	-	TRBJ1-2	TGCGCCAGCAGCAAAGACACGGGGGTCTATGGCTACACCTTC	CASSKDTGVYGYTF
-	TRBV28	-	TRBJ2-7	TGTGCCAGCAGTTTACTAGGGGGCTCCTACGAGCAGTACTTC	CASSLLGGSYEQYF
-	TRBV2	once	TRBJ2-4	TGTGCCAGCAGTGAGCGGGCAACCATAGCCAAAAACATTCAGTACTTC	CASSERATIAKNIQYF
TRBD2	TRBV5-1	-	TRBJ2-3	TGCGCCAGCAGCCAGGGACTAGCGGGTAGAGATACGCAGTATTTT	CASSQGLAGRDTQYF
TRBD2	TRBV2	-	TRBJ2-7	TGTGCCAGCGGGGGACTAGCGGGATCAACGGAGTACTTC	CASGGLAGSTEYF
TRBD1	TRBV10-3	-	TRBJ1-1	TGTGCCATCAGTGGGAATGGGACAGTGGTAACTGAAGCTTTCTTT	CAISGNGTVVTEAFF
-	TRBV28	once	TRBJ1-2	TGTGCCAGCAGACGATCCGGGACCTCAAACTATGGCTACACCTTC	CASRRSGTSNYGYTF
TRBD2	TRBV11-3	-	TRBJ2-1	TGTGCCAGCAGCTTAGATGGCGGGAGGGCCGGTGAGCAGTTCTTC	CASSLDGGRAGEQFF
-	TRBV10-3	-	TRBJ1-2	TGTGCCATCAAGGGCTCCGAATCCGGCTACACCTTC	CAIKGSESGYTF
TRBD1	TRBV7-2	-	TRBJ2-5	TGTGCCAGCAGCCAAAGACAGGGGGAAGAGACCCAGTACTTC	CASSQRQGEETQYF
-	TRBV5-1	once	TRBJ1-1	TGCGCCAGCATCCCATACCCCGAGGGCACTGAAGCTTTCTTT	CASIPYPEGTEAFF
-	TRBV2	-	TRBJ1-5	TGTGCCAGCTGCGGGCAAGGGAATCAGCCCCAGCATTTT	CASCGQGNQPQHF
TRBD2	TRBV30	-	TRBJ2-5	TGTGCCTGGAGCAGCGGGGGGCCCAAAGAGACCCAGTACTTC	CAWSSGGPKETQYF
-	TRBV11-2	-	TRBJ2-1	TGTGCCAGCAGCTTATCAGCGGACTCCTACAATGAGCAGTTCTTC	CASSLSADSYNEQFF
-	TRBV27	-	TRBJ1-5	TGTGCCAGCAGTTTATGGGGCAGGGAAGGTCAGCCCCAGCATTTT	CASSLWGREGQPQHF
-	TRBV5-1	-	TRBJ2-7	TGCGCCAGCAGCTTGGGACAGGAACTCTACGAGCAGTACTTC	CASSLGQELYEQYF
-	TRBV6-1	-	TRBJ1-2	TGTGCCAGCAGCCTAGACCCCCCCCAGGCCTACACCTTC	CASSLDPPQAYTF
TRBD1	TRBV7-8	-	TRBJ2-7	TGTGCCAGCAGCTTAGTTGACAGGGTGTACGAGCAGTACTTC	CASSLVDRVYEQYF
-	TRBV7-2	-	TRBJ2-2	TGTGCCAGCAGCTTAGCTGGGACCACCGGGGAGCTGTTTTTT	CASSLAGTTGELFF
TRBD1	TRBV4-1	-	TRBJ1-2	TGCGCCAGCAGCCAAGATGCCCCGGGACAGAACTATGGCTACACCTTC	CASSQDAPGQNYGYTF
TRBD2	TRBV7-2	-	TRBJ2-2	TGTGCCAGCAGCTTAGGAGGAAGCGGGAGTGGCGGGGAGCTGTTTTTT	CASSLGGSGSGGELFF
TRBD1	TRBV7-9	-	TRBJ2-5	TGTGCCAGCAGCACCGGGACAGGGACCCAAGAGACCCAGTACTTC	CASSTGTGTQETQYF